This T cell receptor beta chain was obtained from a study of shared clonotypes between healthy human individuals. Across the study: Samples came from a couple of female and a few male donors aged 18 to 49.

Assay used: immunoSEQ multiplex PCR; TCRdb lists only in-frame clones, some missing. Of 650,000 to 800,000 clones listed, about 90% were seen once; the top ten hold roughly 24%. Study conclusions and caveats: Clonotypes shared by all four donors outscored non-shared clonotypes in generation probability.

Terminally differentiated effector memory CD45RA+ cells were excluded by CCR7 positive selection of CD45RO-negative cells. The CDR3 consists of 12 residues. With 6 bases removed from V and 1 base from J, the gap between germline ends came to 7 bases. Germline values: CDR1 SGHDT, CDR2 YYEEEE. A word on this clone: Its target is not known.

This chain uses TRBV5-6 with TRBJ1-1; D gene ambiguous. Sequencing input: naive CD8+ T cells sorted from blood. This clonotype was obtained from a man aged 25-45 years in good health. This CDR3 reads CASTIWNTEAFF. The CDR3 DNA follows: TGTGCCAGCACCATTTGGAACACTGAAGCTTTCTTT.